These 23 T cell receptor beta chains were all obtained from the same sample, sequenced in a study of blood T cell repertoires in COVID-19 (dated by TCRdb to the early 2020s). Preparation of the library involved the immunoSEQ multiplex PCR assay. TCRdb's version of the immuneACCESS table is confined to in-frame rearrangements and falls short of the full clone set. An unresolved V gene accounts for under half of the shortfall where checked; the remainder is of unknown origin. This sample holds 200,000 to 300,000 clones; approximately 89% were observed only once. Clones ranked in the top ten supply 3.5% to 4% of the sample. The sample comprised PBMCs or T cells enriched from blood (not recorded which). All receptors derive from a woman aged 30 to 39 with acute COVID-19.

This clone has more than one count but fewer than ten. This chain links TRBV30 with TRBJ1-2, with D perhaps TRBD1 (5 bases). The CDR3 has 13 residues. Per germline, CDR1 GTSNPN and CDR2 SVGIG (reference sequence). V lost 5 bases, J lost 2 bases, and 12 bases lay in between. The CDR3: CAWDLGRNYGYTF. The DNA for the CDR3 is TGTGCCTGGGACTTGGGGCGCAACTATGGCTACACCTTC.

V is TRBV7-3 and J is TRBJ1-1, with D unclear. This CDR3 has 15 residues. The V end was cut by 4 bases, the J end by 1 base, with 13 bases between. The germline gives CDR1 SGHTA, CDR2 FQGTGA. CDR3 residues: CASSSPSLRNTEAFF. The CDR3 region has the DNA TGTGCCAGCAGCTCCCCATCGCTGAGGAACACTGAAGCTTTCTTT. Combining the CDR3 with reference TRBV7-3 and TRBJ1-1 gives the whole variable domain GAGVSQTPSNKVTEKGKYVELRCDPISGHTALYWYRQSLGQGPEFLIYFQGTGAADDSGLPNDRFFAVRPEGSVSTLKIQRTERGDSAVYLCASSSPSLRNTEAFFGQGTRLTVV.

This sequence joins TRBV7-6 and TRBJ1-5, with TRBD1 matching 9 bases. The CDR3 extends over 14 amino acids. Germline V gene lookup returns CDR1 SGHVS and CDR2 FNYEAQ. The V segment lost 5 bases and the J segment 7 bases; nucleotides outside the gene matches: 6. The CDR3 sequence: CASSPGTGKQPQHF. In nucleotides, the CDR3 is TGTGCCAGCAGCCCGGGGACAGGGAAACAGCCCCAGCATTTT.

The chain joins TRBV30 to TRBJ1-1; D may be TRBD1 (6 bases). V was shortened by 1 base and J by 1 base, with 10 bases between the two germline ends. CDR1 and CDR2 from the germline V gene are GTSNPN and SVGIG (reference sequence). CDR3 size: 14 residues. CDR3 in DNA: TGTGCCTGGAGTGGAGACAGGAGGAACACTGAAGCTTTCTTT. Protein: CAWSGDRRNTEAFF.

V usage is TRBV7-9 and J usage is TRBJ2-3, with D maybe TRBD2 (6 bases). V was shortened by 5 bases and J by 1 base, with 13 bases between the two germline ends. CDR3 size: 15 residues. Looked up from germline, CDR1 is SEHNR and CDR2 is FQNEAQ (reference sequence). CDR3 DNA: TGTGCCAGCAGCCTATTGGGGACTCGCACAGATACGCAGTATTTT. Protein: CASSLLGTRTDTQYF. Drawing the rest from reference TRBV7-9 and TRBJ2-3, the complete variable domain is DTGVSQNPRHKITKRGQNVTFRCDPISEHNRLYWYRQTLGQGPEFLTYFQNEAQLEKSRLLSDRFSAERPKGSFSTLEIQRTEQGDSAMYLCASSLLGTRTDTQYFGPGTRLTVL.

This clone was recorded a few times. The chain joins TRBV7-9 to TRBJ1-3; TRBD1 matches at 8 bases. In germline, CDR1 is SEHNR, CDR2 FQNEAQ (reference sequence). This CDR3 region has 19 residues. J gave up 4 bases and V 5 bases, and 19 bases lay outside the gene matches. In DNA form, the CDR3 reads TGTGCCAGCAGCACCGAAAGACCACAGGGGGGGTCTCTCGGAAACACCATATATTTT. This translates into CASSTERPQGGSLGNTIYF.

DNA of the CDR3: TGTGCCAGCTCACTCATCAGGGGGCGCGAGAACTATGGCTACACCTTC. The encoded protein is CASSLIRGRENYGYTF. The V call is TRBV18, the J call TRBJ1-2; 8 bases map to TRBD1. CDR1 and CDR2 (germline): KGHSH, LQKENI. Trimming removed 4 bases from V and 2 bases from J; junction bases left unmatched: 9. The CDR3 has 16 residues.

The chain links TRBV27 to TRBJ2-7; 8 nucleotides line up with TRBD2. The CDR3 runs to 15 residues. Germline trimming cut 0 bases from V and 6 bases from J; bases unmatched to any gene: 7. Germline V lookup: CDR1 MNHEY, CDR2 SMNVEV (reference sequence). Here the CDR3 reads CASSLSARGASEQYF. CDR3 coding DNA: TGTGCCAGCAGTTTATCGGCGCGGGGGGCGTCCGAGCAGTACTTC.

The V gene is TRBV4-1, the J gene TRBJ1-3; TRBD1 matches 7 bases. Germline V gives CDR1 MGHRA, CDR2 YSYEKL. The CDR3 is 15 residues long. Unmatched junction bases numbered 6, after V lost 4 bases and J lost 3 bases. As DNA, the CDR3 is TGCGCCAGCAGCCTCCTGGGGGACAGTGGAAACACCATATATTTT. Translating it yields CASSLLGDSGNTIYF.

As DNA, the CDR3 is TGTGCCAGCAGCACGCCCGGGACAGGGAACTCCTACGAGCAGTACTTC. As protein: CASSTPGTGNSYEQYF. The chain combines TRBV7-9 with TRBJ2-7, with 9 bases lining up with TRBD1. V gave up 5 bases and J gave up 0 bases; unmatched junction bases: 8. Germline V gives CDR1 SEHNR, CDR2 FQNEAQ (reference sequence). The length of the CDR3 is 16 residues.

The chain links TRBV10-2 to TRBJ2-7; TRBD2 is a possible D gene (6 bases). This CDR3 region has 13 residues. Trimming left V 8 bases short and J 4 bases short, with 15 bases between. Germline V gene lookup returns CDR1 WSHSY and CDR2 SAAADI. CDR3 region: CASAPGGGYEQYF. The CDR3 nucleotides are TGCGCCAGCGCTCCCGGTGGGGGGTACGAGCAGTACTTC.

V and J are TRBV5-4 and TRBJ1-1; D remains ambiguous. The V end lost 0 bases, the J end lost 6 bases, and 12 bases lay between the germline ends. Germline CDR1 reads SGHNT; CDR2 reads YYREEE (reference sequence). The CDR3 is 14 residues long. This chain's CDR3 is CASSLGGVNSEAFF. The CDR3 DNA sequence: TGTGCCAGCAGCTTGGGAGGTGTTAACTCTGAAGCTTTCTTT. The variable domain in full, completed from reference TRBV5-4 and TRBJ1-1, reads ETGVTQSPTHLIKTRGQQVTLRCSSQSGHNTVSWYQQALGQGPQFIFQYYREEENGRGNFPPRFSGLQFPNYSSELNVNALELDDSALYLCASSLGGVNSEAFFGQGTRLTVV.

The chain links TRBV9 to TRBJ1-3; the D gene is possibly TRBD1 (5 bases). V lost 0 bases and J lost 1, with 14 bases in between. CDR1 SGDLS and CDR2 YYNGEE come from the germline V gene. The CDR3 covers 17 residues. The CDR3 nucleotides are TGTGCCAGCAGCGTAGGAATATTGGGGCAGTCTGGAAACACCATATATTTT. This translates into CASSVGILGQSGNTIYF.

The CDR3 DNA reads TGTGCCAGCAGCGTCGGGAGAGGCAATCAGCCCCAGCATTTT. Encoded protein: CASSVGRGNQPQHF. The rearrangement uses TRBV9 and TRBJ1-5, with D unclear. The CDR3 consists of 14 residues. V lost 2 bases to trimming and J lost 2 bases, with 8 bases between them. In germline, CDR1 is SGDLS, CDR2 YYNGEE.

The chain uses TRBV6-5 and TRBJ1-6; D not resolved. Looked up from germline, CDR1 is MNHEY and CDR2 is SVGAGI. This CDR3 spans 15 amino acids. Trimming pared 4 bases from V and 7 bases from J, leaving 14 bases between. Written as DNA, the CDR3 is TGTGCCAGCAGTTTGGAGGTCCCGGTGAATTCACCCCTCCACTTT. It specifies CASSLEVPVNSPLHF.

This chain links TRBV27 with TRBJ2-7; D gene ambiguous. Germline values: CDR1 MNHEY, CDR2 SMNVEV (reference sequence). Trimming shortened V by 3 bases and J by 7 bases, and 13 bases separated the two germline ends. This CDR3 has 13 residues. CDR3 DNA: TGTGCCAGCAGTTTTGACGTCTCGGAGGAGCAGTACTTC. Its translation: CASSFDVSEEQYF.

V usage is TRBV2 and J usage is TRBJ2-1, with unresolved D. The CDR3 extends over 16 amino acids. Between the trimmed V and J ends, which lost 1 base and 2 bases, there was a span of 12 bases. Germline lookup yields CDR1 SNHLY and CDR2 FYNNEI. CDR3 sequence (DNA): TGTGCCAGCAGTGAAGGGTTAGCTAGGACCTACAATGAGCAGTTCTTC. Its translation is CASSEGLARTYNEQFF.

This clone was seen only once. V usage is TRBV18 and J usage is TRBJ1-2; D ambiguous. Trimming removed 1 base at V and 1 base at J, with 19 bases between. In germline, CDR1 is KGHSH, CDR2 LQKENI. The CDR3 spans 18 residues. CDR3 DNA sequence: TGTGCCAGCTCACCACTTCCCCCCCCCGGCGGGCTTAACTATGGCTACACCTTC. Encoded protein: CASSPLPPPGGLNYGYTF.

The chain uses TRBV10-3 and TRBJ2-7; D unresolved. V was trimmed by 5 bases and J by 3 bases, leaving 5 bases between them. This CDR3 spans 11 amino acids. Germline CDR1 and CDR2: ENHRY and SYGVKD. CDR3 protein: CAISYGYEQYF. The DNA for the CDR3 is TGTGCCATCAGTTACGGCTACGAGCAGTACTTC.

A few counts support this clone. The V call is TRBV11-2, the J call TRBJ1-1; D remains ambiguous. The CDR3 spans 14 residues. Trimming removed 4 bases from V and 2 bases from J, with 11 bases in between. Germline lookup yields CDR1 SGHAT and CDR2 FQNNGV. The CDR3, as DNA: TGTGCCAGCAGCTCTCGACGGGAAAACACTGAAGCTTTCTTT. It specifies CASSSRRENTEAFF.

This clone is a singleton in its sample. The V gene is TRBV19, the J gene TRBJ1-2; 10 positions agree with TRBD1. Losses at the gene ends were 10 bases for V and 4 bases for J; bases not matched to a gene: 6. CDR3 length: 13 amino acids. CDR1 and CDR2 from the germline V gene are LNHDA and SQIVND (reference sequence). The CDR3 DNA reads as TGTGCCATTTCGACAGGGGGCTTCTATGGCTACACCTTC. It yields the protein CAISTGGFYGYTF. Full variable domain (outside the CDR3, taken from reference TRBV19 and TRBJ1-2): DGGITQSPKYLFRKEGQNVTLSCEQNLNHDAMYWYRQDPGQGLRLIYYSQIVNDFQKGDIAEGYSVSREKKESFPLTVTSAQKNPTAFYLCAISTGGFYGYTFGSGTRLTVV.

The chain employs TRBV6-2 or TRBV6-3 and TRBJ2-2; 7 bases agree with TRBD1. Looked up from germline, CDR1 is MNHEY and CDR2 is SVGEGT. The V and J ends lost 2 bases and 4 bases, in that order; junction bases with no gene match: 4. The CDR3 sequence is 15 residues long. DNA for the CDR3: TGTGCCAGCAGTTACATTCAGGGGGTCACCGGGGAGCTGTTTTTT. Translation gives CASSYIQGVTGELFF.

The CDR3, as DNA: TGTGCCAGCAGCCCACAGGAGAACACTGAAGCTTTCTTT. Translated, it gives CASSPQENTEAFF. The chain has TRBV7-3 and TRBJ1-1; possibly TRBD1 for D (5 bases). V lost 5 bases, J lost 1 base, and 8 bases lay in between. Germline lookup yields CDR1 SGHTA and CDR2 FQGTGA. The length of the CDR3 is 13 residues.